These 20 T cell receptor beta chains share one sample of origin, sequenced in a study of CD8 T cells in ankylosing spondylitis. Broader study findings: A TCR beta motif of roughly 8 highly homologous variants seemed to mark ankylosing spondylitis blood.

No cognate antigen is known for these TCRs. One entry per CDR3 protein results from TCRdb running MiXCR on the 5' RACE reads. The top ten clones hold under 20% of a sample with about 700,000 distinct CDR3 sequences, around 20% of them seen once. Sample: blood, either unsorted or a sorted T cell fraction (not recorded which). The receptors here all came from a male donor with ankylosing spondylitis.

This clonotype turned up a few times. This sequence joins TRBV5-1 and TRBJ2-3; D could derive from TRBD1 or TRBD2 (5 bases each). Germline assignment: CDR1 SGHRS and CDR2 YFSETQ. The V and J ends lost 4 bases and 6 bases respectively, with 12 bases between them. There are 13 residues in the CDR3. CDR3 coding DNA: TGCGCCAGCAGCAACTACAGGACTGATACGCAGTATTTT. Translating it yields CASSNYRTDTQYF.

At least ten counts were recorded for this clonotype. This chain links TRBV12-3 or TRBV12-4 with TRBJ2-1; 10 nucleotides match TRBD2. CDR3 length: 16 amino acids. V lost 2 bases to trimming and J lost 0 bases; unmatched junction nucleotides: 1. Here the CDR3 DNA reads TGTGCCAGCAGTTTAACTAGCGGGATCTCCTACAATGAGCAGTTCTTC. It is translated as CASSLTSGISYNEQFF.

This chain links TRBV4-2 with TRBJ2-1; 11 bases fit TRBD1. Germline V gene sequence: CDR1 LGHNA, CDR2 YNFKEQ. The CDR3 loop spans 15 amino acids. The J segment lost 5 bases and the V segment lost 4 bases, leaving 4 bases of the junction unmatched. CDR3 DNA sequence: TGTGCCAGCAGCCTCGGACAGGGGGCCAACAATGAGCAGTTCTTC. Encoded protein: CASSLGQGANNEQFF.

This clonotype was detected only a few times. The rearrangement joins TRBV4-1 to TRBJ1-1; D perhaps matches TRBD1 (5 bases). CDR1 and CDR2 (germline): MGHRA, YSYEKL. The CDR3 sequence is 15 residues long. V was pared by 0 bases and J by 3 bases, with 11 bases between. CDR3 sequence: CASSQDETGHTEAFF. CDR3 sequence (DNA): TGCGCCAGCAGCCAAGACGAGACGGGACACACTGAAGCTTTCTTT.

The chain couples TRBV28 to TRBJ1-1; D gene ambiguous. The CDR3 is 11 residues long. Germline V gene data show CDR1 as MDHEN and CDR2 as SYDVKM. The ends were cut back, 9 bases at V and 1 base at J, with 6 bases in the middle. Written as DNA, the CDR3 is TGTGCCAGTCTGGGGAACACTGAAGCTTTCTTT. Protein: CASLGNTEAFF.

This clonotype was found many times. V usage is TRBV29-1 and J usage is TRBJ2-1; TRBD2 matches at 8 bases. Germline loops: CDR1 SQVTM, CDR2 ANQGSEA. V lost 8 bases and J lost 6; bases outside the gene matches: 3. The CDR3 is 11 amino acids. The CDR3 protein is CSSGTSNEQFF. In DNA form, the CDR3 reads TGCAGCTCCGGGACTAGCAATGAGCAGTTCTTC.

The V and J genes are TRBV28 and TRBJ1-3; D remains ambiguous. In germline, CDR1 is MDHEN, CDR2 SYDVKM. Trimming shortened V by 5 bases and J by 1 base, and 12 bases separated the two germline ends. The CDR3 is made up of 15 amino acids. CDR3 in amino acids: CASSVWEGSGNTIYF. Written as DNA, the CDR3 is TGTGCCAGCAGTGTTTGGGAGGGATCTGGAAACACCATATATTTT.

This clonotype was recorded many times. The chain carries TRBV3-1 and TRBJ1-2, with D possibly TRBD1 on 6 matching bases. There are 14 residues in the CDR3. CDR1 and CDR2 (germline): LGHDT, YNNKEL (reference sequence). With 3 bases removed from V and 4 bases from J, the gap between germline ends came to 12 bases. The CDR3 loop is CASSHTGTLYGYTF. The DNA for the CDR3 is TGTGCCAGCAGCCACACAGGGACCCTCTATGGCTACACCTTC. The whole variable domain, remainder taken from reference TRBV3-1 and TRBJ1-2, is DTAVSQTPKYLVTQMGNDKSIKCEQNLGHDTMYWYKQDSKKFLKIMFSYNNKELIINETVPNRFSPKSPDKAHLNLHINSLELGDSAVYFCASSHTGTLYGYTFGSGTRLTVV.

The chain combines TRBV28 with TRBJ1-6; 7 nucleotides match TRBD1. V lost 10 bases to trimming and J lost 9 bases; unmatched junction nucleotides: 12. Germline CDR1 and CDR2: MDHEN and SYDVKM. This CDR3 spans 14 amino acids. CDR3 DNA: TGTGCCACTTCACCGGGACAGAGAATTTCACCCCTCCACTTT. As protein: CATSPGQRISPLHF.

The chain employs TRBV12-3 or TRBV12-4 and TRBJ2-1, with 14 positions matching TRBD2. CDR3 length: 15 residues. The ends lost 6 bases at V and 10 bases at J; junction bases unmatched: 8. CDR3 nucleotide sequence: TGTGCCAGCAGATCGACTAGCGGGGGGGTGGGGGAGCAGTTCTTC. It translates to CASRSTSGGVGEQFF.

This clonotype was seen more than once but under ten times. This chain uses TRBV29-1 with TRBJ2-2, with 8 nucleotides matching TRBD1. V dropped 3 bases and J dropped 1; count of bases not matched to a gene: 1. The germline V gene has CDR1 SQVTM and CDR2 ANQGSEA. This CDR3 has 14 amino acids. In nucleotides, the CDR3 is TGCAGCGTTGATACAGGGGGGAACACCGGGGAGCTGTTTTTT. It specifies CSVDTGGNTGELFF.

This rearrangement joins TRBV28 to TRBJ2-1; 8 nucleotides match TRBD2. The germline V gene encodes CDR1 MDHEN and CDR2 SYDVKM. V was pared by 6 bases and J by 7 bases, with 14 bases of the junction left unmatched. This CDR3 has 16 amino acids. As DNA, the CDR3 is TGTGCCAGCAGCCCCCCCCGGCTAGCGGGTCGGAATGAGCAGTTCTTC. It is translated as CASSPPRLAGRNEQFF.

CDR3 sequence reads: CASSWDDNEQFF. CDR3 DNA sequence: TGTGCCAGTAGCTGGGACGACAATGAGCAGTTCTTC. The V call is TRBV19, the J call TRBJ2-1; possibly TRBD1 or TRBD2 for D (5 bases each). V was clipped by 6 bases and J by 5 bases, with 8 bases between them. The CDR3 sequence is 12 residues long. Germline-derived CDR1 and CDR2 are LNHDA and SQIVND (reference sequence).

V gene TRBV29-1 combines with J gene TRBJ2-3, with 9 positions matching TRBD2. The V gene's germline CDR1 is SQVTM and CDR2 ANQGSEA. V lost 0 bases, J lost 6 bases, and 10 bases stayed unmatched. The CDR3 totals 16 residues. This CDR3 reads CSVEELAGGKRDTQYF. Written as DNA, the CDR3 is TGCAGCGTTGAAGAACTAGCGGGTGGGAAGAGGGATACGCAGTATTTT.

The chain has TRBV9 and TRBJ2-1; 11 nucleotides align to TRBD2. The germline V gene encodes CDR1 SGDLS and CDR2 YYNGEE. The CDR3 length is 16 residues. Trimming at V came to 3 bases and at J to 0 bases, leaving 2 bases not matched to a gene. Written as DNA, the CDR3 is TGTGCCAGCAGCGCCCTAGCGGGGGGCTCCTACAATGAGCAGTTCTTC. Its protein is CASSALAGGSYNEQFF.

This sequence joins TRBV5-1 and TRBJ2-6; D is ambiguous. The ends were cut back, 0 bases at V and 2 bases at J, with 3 bases in the middle. The length of the CDR3 is 14 residues. The germline V gene encodes CDR1 SGHRS and CDR2 YFSETQ. CDR3 coding DNA: TGCGCCAGCAGCTTGGTGCCTGGGGCCAACGTCCTGACTTTC. Translating it yields CASSLVPGANVLTF.

This clonotype was picked up a small number of times. The chain joins TRBV7-8 to TRBJ2-3; TRBD2 matches at 9 bases. The V segment lost 5 bases and the J segment 0 bases; nucleotides outside the gene matches: 9. The germline gives CDR1 SGHVS, CDR2 FQNEAQ. The CDR3 runs to 17 residues. Here the CDR3 reads CASSLDGLAPSTDTQYF. The CDR3, as DNA: TGTGCCAGCAGCCTCGACGGACTAGCGCCTAGCACAGATACGCAGTATTTT.

The V call is TRBV7-9, the J call TRBJ1-1; D possibly corresponds to TRBD1 (6 bases). Trimming pared 5 bases from V and 5 bases from J, leaving 18 bases between. The CDR3 totals 15 residues. In germline, CDR1 is SEHNR, CDR2 FQNEAQ (reference sequence). The CDR3 DNA follows: TGTGCCAGCAGCCTCTACGGCGGGGGCGGTACTGAAGCTTTCTTT. Amino acids: CASSLYGGGGTEAFF.

The rearrangement joins TRBV20-1 to TRBJ1-4; D unclear. The CDR3 spans 12 residues. CDR1 DFQATT and CDR2 SNEGSKA come from the germline V gene (reference sequence). The germline V and J ends were trimmed by 4 bases and 6 bases, with 9 bases remaining between them. The CDR3 here is CSAMSWDEKLFF. DNA of the CDR3: TGCAGTGCTATGTCCTGGGATGAAAAACTGTTTTTT.

This chain links TRBV7-2 with TRBJ1-5; unclear D gene. V was shortened by 3 bases and J by 3 bases, with 12 bases between the two germline ends. Looked up from germline, CDR1 is SGHTA and CDR2 is FQGNSA. The CDR3 covers 15 residues. The CDR3 loop is CASSFQPGINQPQHF. As DNA, the CDR3 is TGTGCCAGCAGCTTCCAGCCGGGAATCAATCAGCCCCAGCATTTT. Using reference TRBV7-2 and TRBJ1-5 for the parts outside the CDR3, the full variable domain is GAGVSQSPSNKVTEKGKDVELRCDPISGHTALYWYRQSLGQGLEFLIYFQGNSAPDKSGLPSDRFSAERTGGSVSTLTIQRTQQEDSAVYLCASSFQPGINQPQHFGDGTRLSIL.